This passage covers 24 T cell receptor beta chains from one sample sequenced in a study of vaccination effects on CD4 cells after COVID-19. The method was immunoSEQ multiplex PCR; TCRdb's version includes in-frame clones alone and lacks a portion of them. The sample yields tens of thousands of clones, approximately 72% seen once. Antigen-specific CD4+ T cell clonotypes were called by their expansion after viral peptide-pool culture in ViraFEST. Cultured cells yielded isolated CD4+ T cells after 10 to 11 days. People in the vaccine group had not been infected with SARS-CoV-2 before, and their nucleocapsid antibodies were negative. Their specific antigens are unknown. The sequenced sample was CD4+ T cells from PBMCs cultured with HCoV-OC43 spike peptides, obtained before COVID-19 vaccination. Subset given: HCoV-OC43 spike overlapping peptide pool stimulation. The receptors originated from a human donor who received a COVID-19 vaccine.

This clone was recorded only once. The chain links TRBV11-2 to TRBJ2-5; 9 bases match TRBD1. Germline V gene lookup returns CDR1 SGHAT and CDR2 FQNNGV. V was pared by 8 bases and J by 7 bases, with 17 bases of the junction left unmatched. The CDR3 contains 16 residues. The CDR3 DNA is TGTGCCAGCGCCGCCCCCCCAGACAGGGGGGTAAGGACCCAGTACTTC. Encoded protein: CASAAPPDRGVRTQYF.

This clone showed up just a few times. The chain couples TRBV19 to TRBJ1-5, with 7 bases matching TRBD1. With 5 bases clipped from V and 4 bases from J, the junction kept 5 bases outside the gene matches. This CDR3 comprises 14 residues. Germline CDR1 reads LNHDA; CDR2 reads SQIVND (reference sequence). The chain's CDR3 is CASSGNRGNQPQHF. The CDR3, as DNA: TGTGCCAGTAGTGGAAACAGGGGAAATCAGCCCCAGCATTTT.

A single count supports this clone. This CDR3 is CASSHRKRAEKLFF. The CDR3 DNA sequence: TGTGCCAGCAGCCACCGGAAGAGGGCTGAAAAACTGTTTTTT. The chain has TRBV7-2 and TRBJ1-4; unclear D gene. V gave up 5 bases and J gave up 7 bases, with 14 bases separating them. CDR1 and CDR2 (germline): SGHTA, FQGNSA. The CDR3 is 14 residues long.

CDR3 region: CASSVDRADTGELFF. For the CDR3, the DNA is TGTGCCAGCAGCGTGGACAGGGCGGACACCGGGGAGCTGTTTTTT. The V and J genes are TRBV9 and TRBJ2-2; 8 bases line up with TRBD1. The CDR3 covers 15 residues. Germline CDR1 and CDR2: SGDLS and YYNGEE. The trim removed 2 bases at V and 3 bases at J, leaving 3 bases unmatched.

The V call is TRBV6-5, the J call TRBJ1-2, with TRBD1 as a possible D gene (5 bases). The CDR3 runs 14 residues. Trimming shortened V by 1 base and J by 5 bases, and 11 bases separated the two germline ends. CDR1 is MNHEY and CDR2 is SVGAGI in the germline V gene. The CDR3 coding sequence is TGTGCCAGCAGTTACTTAGGTGGGGGATATGGCTACACCTTC. Its protein product is CASSYLGGGYGYTF.

This clone was detected a few times. The gene calls are TRBV4-1 and TRBJ1-2; tentative D call: TRBD1 (5 bases). The CDR3 has 17 residues. V was clipped by 4 bases and J by 4 bases, with 22 bases between them. From germline, CDR1 is MGHRA and CDR2 YSYEKL. The CDR3 spells CASSPGHQFIPSYGYTF. The CDR3 DNA reads as TGCGCCAGCAGCCCAGGACACCAGTTTATCCCGAGCTATGGCTACACCTTC.

The chain joins TRBV21-1 to TRBJ1-6. TRBV21-1 is designated a pseudogene. The CDR3 length is 15 residues. In DNA form, the CDR3 reads TGTGCCAGCATCGCTCTAGGTTTATATAATTCACCCCTCCACTTT. This gives the protein CASIALGLYNSPLHF.

V usage is TRBV18 and J usage is TRBJ1-6; possible D gene TRBD1, 6 bases. Per germline, CDR1 KGHSH and CDR2 LQKENI. This CDR3 comprises 14 residues. V gave up 2 bases and J gave up 6 bases, with 8 bases separating them. The CDR3 is CASSPSQGNSPLHF. The CDR3 bases are TGTGCCAGCTCACCATCACAGGGTAATTCACCCCTCCACTTT.

The chain is built from TRBV6-2 or TRBV6-3 and TRBJ1-6, with a tentative D call TRBD1 (5 bases). Per the germline V gene, CDR1 is MNHEY and CDR2 is SVGEGT. With 4 bases removed from V and 7 bases from J, the gap between germline ends came to 8 bases. The CDR3 consists of 13 residues. As DNA, the CDR3 is TGTGCCAGCAGTTGGGGACGAAATTCACCCCTCCACTTT. Translation gives CASSWGRNSPLHF.

This clone came up once. The CDR3 region has the DNA TGTGCCAGCAGTTCTCCCGCAGGGAACACTGAAGCTTTCTTT. It is translated as CASSSPAGNTEAFF. V gene TRBV28 combines with J gene TRBJ1-1; D is undetermined. CDR3 length equals 14 residues. Germline assignment: CDR1 MDHEN and CDR2 SYDVKM. Trimming removed 4 bases from V and 1 base from J, with 10 bases in between.

The chain combines TRBV5-1 with TRBJ1-4; 7 nucleotides agree with TRBD1. V lost 4 bases, J lost 8 bases, and 5 bases stayed unmatched. The CDR3 totals 13 residues. CDR1 and CDR2 from the germline V gene are SGHRS and YFSETQ. The DNA of the CDR3 is TGCGCCAGCAGCGAGGGGGCGGGAGAAAAACTGTTTTTT. Its translation is CASSEGAGEKLFF.

This clone was counted between two and nine times. The chain has TRBV18 and TRBJ1-5, with a weak D call TRBD1 (5 bases). Germline V gives CDR1 KGHSH, CDR2 LQKENI. Trimming shortened V by 5 bases and J by 4 bases, and 9 bases separated the two germline ends. The CDR3 runs to 13 residues. CDR3 amino acids: CASSKDRNQPQHF. As DNA, the CDR3 is TGTGCCAGCTCAAAAGACAGAAATCAGCCCCAGCATTTT.

The CDR3 sequence is CATSPTGTNEKLFF. The CDR3 region has the DNA TGTGCCACCAGCCCTACAGGGACTAATGAAAAACTGTTTTTT. The chain uses TRBV24-1 and TRBJ1-4, with a possible D match to TRBD1 (6 bases). Germline V gene data show CDR1 as KGHDR and CDR2 as SFDVKD. The CDR3 has 14 residues. With 7 bases removed from V and 2 bases from J, the gap between germline ends came to 10 bases.

The V call is TRBV10-1, the J call TRBJ1-2; the D is unclear. V dropped 0 bases and J dropped 3 bases, with 5 bases sitting between them. The CDR3 consists of 13 residues. CDR1 and CDR2 from the germline V gene are WNHNN and SYGVQD (reference sequence). The CDR3, as DNA: TGCGCCAGCAGTGAGTCGGGCTACTATGGCTACACCTTC. It yields the protein CASSESGYYGYTF.

This chain uses TRBV19 with TRBJ1-2; 7 positions match TRBD1. With 3 bases clipped from V and 4 bases from J, the junction kept 14 bases outside the gene matches. Per the germline V gene, CDR1 is LNHDA and CDR2 is SQIVND (reference sequence). The CDR3 totals 17 residues. The CDR3 sequence is CASSILGGGWSGYGYTF. The DNA of the CDR3 is TGTGCCAGTAGTATTTTGGGAGGGGGCTGGAGCGGCTATGGCTACACCTTC.

This chain connects TRBV7-3 to TRBJ2-2, with D possibly matching TRBD1 (6 bases). The CDR3 contains 15 residues. CDR1 is SGHTA and CDR2 is FQGTGA in the germline V gene. V shed 4 bases and J shed 0 bases, with 9 bases lying between them. The CDR3 DNA reads as TGTGCCAGCAGCTCCCGGACAGCGAACACCGGGGAGCTGTTTTTT. Encoded protein: CASSSRTANTGELFF.

The chain links TRBV5-1 to TRBJ2-2, with D perhaps matching TRBD1 or TRBD2 (5 bases each). Germline V gives CDR1 SGHRS, CDR2 YFSETQ. The V end was cut by 0 bases, the J end by 4 bases, with 13 bases between. The CDR3 has 16 amino acids. The CDR3 spells CASSLDQGGGTGELFF. DNA for the CDR3: TGCGCCAGCAGCTTGGATCAGGGCGGAGGCACCGGGGAGCTGTTTTTT.

The chain links TRBV28 to TRBJ1-4; D is ambiguous. In germline, CDR1 is MDHEN, CDR2 SYDVKM. V dropped 3 bases and J dropped 4 bases, with 18 bases sitting between them. The length of the CDR3 is 17 residues. DNA for the CDR3: TGTGCCAGCAGTTTCCTGGGCCGGACGGGGAGTAATGAAAAACTGTTTTTT. It translates to CASSFLGRTGSNEKLFF.

This clone was seen only a few times. The chain links TRBV5-6 to TRBJ1-2, with 8 bases lining up with TRBD1. The CDR3 is 13 amino acids. After removal of 4 bases from V and 8 bases from J, the junction contained 7 bases not matched to a gene. CDR1 and CDR2 (germline): SGHDT, YYEEEE. CDR3 amino acids: CASSKDRVEGYTF. The DNA for the CDR3 is TGTGCCAGCAGCAAGGACAGGGTCGAGGGCTACACCTTC. The full variable domain, with the rest looked up from reference TRBV5-6 and TRBJ1-2, is DAGVTQSPTHLIKTRGQQVTLRCSPKSGHDTVSWYQQALGQGPQFIFQYYEEEERQRGNFPDRFSGHQFPNYSSELNVNALLLGDSALYLCASSKDRVEGYTFGSGTRLTVV.

The V gene is TRBV19, the J gene TRBJ1-2; 7 bases fit TRBD1. V lost 1 base to trimming and J lost 8 bases; unmatched junction nucleotides: 10. The CDR3 runs to 15 residues. CDR1 is LNHDA, CDR2 SQIVND, per germline (reference sequence). The CDR3, as DNA: TGTGCCAGTAGTATAGTTCACAGGGGCTCACGGGGCTACACCTTC. Amino acids: CASSIVHRGSRGYTF.

The genes are TRBV5-1 and TRBJ2-1; either TRBD1 or TRBD2 may supply D (6 bases each). The V end lost 3 bases, the J end lost 4 bases, and 14 bases lay between the germline ends. Germline V gene sequence: CDR1 SGHRS, CDR2 YFSETQ. This CDR3 is 15 amino acids long. The CDR3 here is CASSSFRGTYNEQFF. CDR3 DNA sequence: TGCGCCAGCAGCTCCTTTCGCGGGACATACAATGAGCAGTTCTTC.

The chain is built from TRBV5-1 and TRBJ2-1, with D unresolved. V lost 0 bases and J lost 2, with 9 bases in between. From germline, CDR1 is SGHRS and CDR2 YFSETQ. CDR3 length equals 15 residues. The DNA for the CDR3 is TGCGCCAGCAGCTTGGGTGGAGAGACCTACAATGAGCAGTTCTTC. Its protein product is CASSLGGETYNEQFF.

J is TRBJ2-5 and V is TRBV4-1, with a possible D match to TRBD1 (5 bases). Per germline, CDR1 MGHRA and CDR2 YSYEKL. The CDR3 loop spans 14 amino acids. The V end was cut by 2 bases, the J end by 2 bases, with 9 bases between. Written as DNA, the CDR3 is TGCGCCAGCAGCCAACCAGGGCGACAAGAGACCCAGTACTTC. This gives the protein CASSQPGRQETQYF.

The chain uses TRBV9 and TRBJ1-1, with 11 bases matching TRBD1. The CDR3 sequence is 17 residues long. After removal of 4 bases from V and 5 bases from J, the junction contained 13 bases not matched to a gene. Germline assignment: CDR1 SGDLS and CDR2 YYNGEE. DNA for the CDR3: TGTGCCAGCAGCCCCACCGGACAGGGGGCATGGATTACTGAAGCTTTCTTT. This gives the protein CASSPTGQGAWITEAFF.